The sequence of this TCR beta chain was determined in a study of shared clonotypes between healthy human individuals. Study-level information: Participating donors consisted of two women and a few men aged 18 to 49. Findings and caveats of the study: The authors expected sequencing depth to affect clonotype sharing among donors.

The study ran the assay at deep level. Here immunoSEQ multiplex PCR was the method, and the copy in TCRdb shows in-frame clones only, minus some. The sample holds about half a million clones, roughly 77% seen once. On this clone: Its cognate antigen is unknown.

The study enrolled healthy HIV-negative adults without recent acute infections or vaccinations as donors. V lost 5 bases and J lost 2, with 16 bases in between. Germline V CDR1 and CDR2: LNHDA, SQIVND (reference sequence). This CDR3 contains 15 residues. The chain recombines TRBV19 with TRBJ2-7, with D tentatively TRBD2 (7 bases). The TCR sequence derives from a woman aged 40-49 years in good health. Some clones in this sample may be carry-over from other donors' samples. The sample taken for sequencing was PBMCs. CDR3 nucleotides: TGTGCCAGTAGTTCGGGGGGCGCACCGCCCTACGAGCAGTACTTC. It codes for CASSSGGAPPYEQYF.